These T cell receptor beta chains were read from a single sample in a study of T cells in Graves' hyperthyroidism and ophthalmopathy. TCRdb independently ran MiXCR on the multiplex PCR reads; one entry per CDR3 protein. Found here are 340,000 or so distinct CDR3 sequences, over 15% of them singletons; the top ten hold around a third. The specimen sequenced was blood. All receptors come from a man aged 25 to 45 with Graves' hyperthyroidism. The CDR3 runs from the conserved cysteine through the conserved F or W. Each record gives: V gene, clone size, D gene, J gene, CDR3 protein, CDR3 DNA. The D gene is left open where the match is weak. Size tells how often a clone was seen (once, few, many) or the class of an expanded clone, and some rows leave it out.

TRBV5-1	many	-	TRBJ2-3	CASSSTVSTDTQYF	TGTGCCAGCAGCTCGACGGTCAGCACAGATACGCAGTATTTT
TRBV24-1	-	-	TRBJ1-5	CATSDQDPEPQHF	TGTGCCACCAGTGATCAAGACCCGGAGCCCCAGCATTTT
TRBV7-9	many	-	TRBJ2-1	CASSLGSSSYNEQFF	TGTGCCAGCAGCCTCGGGTCCAGCTCCTACAATGAGCAGTTCTTC
TRBV12-3/TRBV12-4	many	-	TRBJ2-7	CASSVTASYEQYF	TGTGCCAGCAGTGTAACCGCCTCCTACGAGCAGTACTTC
TRBV28	-	TRBD1	TRBJ1-3	CASSRQGFGNTIYF	TGTGCCAGCAGCCGACAGGGCTTTGGAAACACCATATATTTT
TRBV3-1	many	TRBD2	TRBJ2-3	CASSPSGRNTQYF	TGTGCCAGCAGCCCTAGCGGAAGGAATACGCAGTATTTT
TRBV13	-	-	TRBJ1-1	CASSLVPEHTEAFF	TGTGCCAGCAGCTTAGTTCCGGAGCACACTGAAGCTTTCTTT
TRBV3-1	many	TRBD1	TRBJ1-5	CASSPQGRGSNQPQHF	TGTGCCAGCAGCCCACAGGGGCGGGGGAGCAATCAGCCCCAGCATTTT
TRBV6-2/TRBV6-3	-	-	TRBJ1-2	CASSFRVYYGYTF	TGTGCCAGCAGTTTTCGGGTTTACTATGGCTACACCTTC
TRBV7-9	-	-	TRBJ1-1	CASTNSGEAFF	TGTGCCAGCACCAACTCCGGTGAAGCTTTCTTT
TRBV27	-	-	TRBJ2-7	CASSLGESGGIYEQYF	TGTGCCAGCAGTTTAGGGGAGAGCGGCGGTATCTACGAGCAGTACTTC
TRBV20-1	-	TRBD1	TRBJ2-5	CSATTDRGEAQYF	TGCAGTGCTACAACAGACAGGGGAGAGGCCCAGTACTTC
TRBV2	many	TRBD2	TRBJ2-1	CASSVRRLAGSNEQFF	TGTGCCAGCAGTGTGCGCCGACTAGCGGGATCCAATGAGCAGTTCTTC
TRBV29-1	-	TRBD1	TRBJ1-2	CSVARDRGGNSYGYTF	TGCAGCGTCGCCCGGGACAGGGGCGGTAATAGCTATGGCTACACCTTC
TRBV5-1	many	-	TRBJ2-2	CASRGGTNTGELFF	TGCGCCAGCAGAGGGGGTACGAACACCGGGGAGCTGTTTTTT
TRBV19	few	-	TRBJ2-7	CASSIIPGDEQYF	TGTGCCAGTAGTATTATACCTGGGGACGAGCAGTACTTC